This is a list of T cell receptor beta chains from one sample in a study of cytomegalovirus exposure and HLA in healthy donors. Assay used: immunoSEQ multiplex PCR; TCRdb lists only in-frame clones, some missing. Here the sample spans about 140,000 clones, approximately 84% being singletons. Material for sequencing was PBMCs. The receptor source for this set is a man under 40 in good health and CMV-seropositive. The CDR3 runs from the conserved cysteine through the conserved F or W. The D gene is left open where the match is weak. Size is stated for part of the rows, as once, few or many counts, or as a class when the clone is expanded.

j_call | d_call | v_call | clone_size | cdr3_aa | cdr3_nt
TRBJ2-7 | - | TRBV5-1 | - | CASSPSTTPDEQYF | TGCGCCAGCAGCCCTTCGACTACGCCCGACGAGCAGTACTTC
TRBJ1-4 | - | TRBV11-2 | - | CASSPGSTNEKLFF | TGTGCCAGCAGCCCCGGGAGTACTAATGAAAAACTGTTTTTT
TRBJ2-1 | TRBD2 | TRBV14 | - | CASSQGTTSGYNEQFF | TGTGCCAGCAGCCAAGGGACGACTAGCGGCTACAATGAGCAGTTCTTC
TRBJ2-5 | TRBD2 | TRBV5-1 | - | CASSLAGGLQETQYF | TGCGCCAGCAGCTTGGCGGGGGGGCTCCAAGAGACCCAGTACTTC
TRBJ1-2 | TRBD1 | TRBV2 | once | CASRDSGTGIRGYTF | TGTGCCAGCAGGGACTCCGGGACAGGGATTCGAGGCTACACCTTC
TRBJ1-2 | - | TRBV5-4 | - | CASRLGTNREGLGYTF | TGTGCCAGCAGGTTGGGGACCAACAGGGAGGGTCTTGGCTACACCTTC
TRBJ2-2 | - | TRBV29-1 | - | CSADNTGELFF | TGCAGCGCAGATAACACCGGGGAGCTGTTTTTT
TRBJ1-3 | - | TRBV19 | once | CASSPGKNSGNTIYF | TGTGCCAGTAGTCCCGGGAAGAACTCTGGAAACACCATATATTTT
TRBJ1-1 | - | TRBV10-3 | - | CAISGDIQGDTEAFF | TGTGCCATCAGTGGGGACATTCAGGGTGACACTGAAGCTTTCTTT
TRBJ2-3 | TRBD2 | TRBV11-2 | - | CASSRRAGASQDTQYF | TGTGCCAGCAGCCGTCGGGCGGGAGCCAGTCAAGATACGCAGTATTTT
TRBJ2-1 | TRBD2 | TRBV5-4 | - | CASSLPFGSSGVLNNEQFF | TGTGCCAGCAGCTTGCCTTTCGGGTCTAGCGGGGTTCTTAACAATGAGCAGTTCTTC
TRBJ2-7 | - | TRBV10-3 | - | CAISEDSNSYEQYF | TGTGCCATCAGTGAAGACAGCAACTCCTACGAGCAGTACTTC
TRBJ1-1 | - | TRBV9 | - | CASSLTANTEAFF | TGTGCCAGCAGTCTGACAGCGAACACTGAAGCTTTCTTT
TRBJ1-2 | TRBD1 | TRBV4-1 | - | CASSQPGQIGYTF | TGCGCCAGCAGCCAACCGGGACAGATCGGCTACACCTTC
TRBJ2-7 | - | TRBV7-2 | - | CASSFRQGGREQYF | TGTGCCAGCAGCTTTAGGCAGGGGGGCCGCGAGCAGTACTTC
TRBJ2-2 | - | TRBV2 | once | CASSLRGEGTGELFF | TGTGCCAGCAGTCTCAGGGGGGAAGGGACCGGGGAGCTGTTTTTT
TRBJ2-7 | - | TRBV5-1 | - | CASSLGQFRTSYEQYF | TGCGCCAGCAGCTTGGGACAGTTCAGAACCTCCTACGAGCAGTACTTC
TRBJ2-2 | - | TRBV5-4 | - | CASRPRGTPDTGELFF | TGTGCCAGCAGGCCGAGGGGGACCCCCGACACCGGGGAGCTGTTTTTT
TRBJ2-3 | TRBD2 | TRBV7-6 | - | CASSRGGAGDTDTQYF | TGTGCCAGCAGCCGGGGGGGAGCGGGGGACACAGATACGCAGTATTTT
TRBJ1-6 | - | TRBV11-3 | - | CASSAGGNNSPLHF | TGTGCCAGCTCCGCGGGAGGGAATAATTCACCCCTCCACTTT
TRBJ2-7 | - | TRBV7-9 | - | CASSLAPSSYEQYF | TGTGCCAGCAGCTTAGCCCCCAGCTCCTACGAGCAGTACTTC
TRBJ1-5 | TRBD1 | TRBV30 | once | CAWSSGTGDQPQHF | TGTGCCTGGAGCTCCGGGACAGGCGATCAGCCCCAGCATTTT
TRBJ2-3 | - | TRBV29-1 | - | CSVEGVTSTDTQYF | TGCAGCGTTGAGGGAGTTACTAGCACAGATACGCAGTATTTT
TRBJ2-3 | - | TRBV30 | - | CACESTSTDTQYF | TGTGCCTGTGAATCAACTAGCACAGATACGCAGTATTTT
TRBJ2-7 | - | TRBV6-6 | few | CASSYPEGSEQYF | TGTGCCAGCAGTTACCCCGAGGGTTCCGAGCAGTACTTC
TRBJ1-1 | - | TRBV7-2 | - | CASSYTGYSEAFF | TGTGCCAGCAGCTATACAGGGTATAGTGAAGCTTTCTTT
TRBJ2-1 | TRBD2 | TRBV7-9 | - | CASSFNQGAGRSEQFF | TGTGCCAGCAGCTTCAACCAAGGAGCGGGGAGAAGTGAGCAGTTCTTC
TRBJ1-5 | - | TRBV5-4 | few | CASSLISGGPQHF | TGTGCCAGCAGCTTGATAAGCGGGGGGCCCCAGCATTTT
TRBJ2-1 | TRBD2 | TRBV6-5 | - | CASIKGLARYNEQFF | TGTGCCAGCATAAAAGGACTAGCGCGATACAATGAGCAGTTCTTC